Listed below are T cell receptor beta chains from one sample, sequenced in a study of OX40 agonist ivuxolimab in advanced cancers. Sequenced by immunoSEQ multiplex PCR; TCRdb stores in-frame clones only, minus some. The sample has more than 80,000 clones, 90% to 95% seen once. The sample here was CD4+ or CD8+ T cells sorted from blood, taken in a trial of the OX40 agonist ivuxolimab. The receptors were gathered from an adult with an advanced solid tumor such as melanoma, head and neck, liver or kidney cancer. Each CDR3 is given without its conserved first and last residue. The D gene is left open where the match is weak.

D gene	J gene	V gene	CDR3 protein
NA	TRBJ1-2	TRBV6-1	ASSPTQGLGYGYT
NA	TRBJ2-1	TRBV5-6	ASSFNYNEQF
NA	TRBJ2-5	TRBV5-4	ASSSVHGHGWEETQY
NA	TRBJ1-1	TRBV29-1	SVKRGVDTEAF
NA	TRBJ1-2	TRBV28	ASGASSGGLANYGYT
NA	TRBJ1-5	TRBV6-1	ASETDYQPQH
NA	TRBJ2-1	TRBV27	ASSLSPGARLGVNEQF
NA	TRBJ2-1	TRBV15	ATGSVGRGEQF
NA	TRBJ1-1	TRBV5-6	ASNLQGVDTEAF
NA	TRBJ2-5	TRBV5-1	ASSDQETQY
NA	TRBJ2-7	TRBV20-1	SAGDAYEQY
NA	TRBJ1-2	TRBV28	ASSPFSLSGYT
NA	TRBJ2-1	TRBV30	AWSARRNDEQF
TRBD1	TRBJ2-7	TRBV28	ASGQGWSRAAYEQY
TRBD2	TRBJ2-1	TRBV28	ASSSGGSYNEQF
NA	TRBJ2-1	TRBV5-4	ASSSGTNANNEQF
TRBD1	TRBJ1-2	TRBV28	ASSRTGPGYGYT
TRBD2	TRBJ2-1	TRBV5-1	ASSLLAGANEQF
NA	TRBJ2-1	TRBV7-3	ASSLVGHSLRGNEQF
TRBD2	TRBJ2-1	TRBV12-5	ASGLVSGSGDNEQF
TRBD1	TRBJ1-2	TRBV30	ACSPGQVYGYT
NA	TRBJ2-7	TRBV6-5	ASSWAGSYEQY
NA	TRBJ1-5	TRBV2	ASARSLYQPQH
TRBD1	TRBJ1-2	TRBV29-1	SVRQGRGIGYGYT
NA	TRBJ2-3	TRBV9	ASSASTDTQY
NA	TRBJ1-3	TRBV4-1	ASSQGRAGSGNTIY
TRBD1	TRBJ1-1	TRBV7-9	AATGRLLMNTEAF
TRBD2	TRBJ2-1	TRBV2	ASLAGPYNEQF
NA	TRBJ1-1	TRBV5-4	ASSQDPGGGTEAF
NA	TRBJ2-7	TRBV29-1	SVGSYEQY
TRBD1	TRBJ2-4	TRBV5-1	ASSSQGQQNIQY
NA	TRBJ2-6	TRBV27	ASSLSPGASSGANVLT
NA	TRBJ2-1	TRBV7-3	ASSRLGAASYNEQF
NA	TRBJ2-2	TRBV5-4	ASSSRPANTGELF
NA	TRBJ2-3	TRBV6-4	ASSDPTDTQY
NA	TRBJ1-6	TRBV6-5	ASNIWGKADSPLH
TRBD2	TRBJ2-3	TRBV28	ASSPGGLSSHTQY
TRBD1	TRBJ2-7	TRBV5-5	ASSFEVNRGDEQY
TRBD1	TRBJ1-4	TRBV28	ASSQGGSEKLF
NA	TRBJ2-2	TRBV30	AWSVGGTGELF
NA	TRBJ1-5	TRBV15	ATSMDGNQPQH
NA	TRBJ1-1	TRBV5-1	ASSGGHLSPNTEAF
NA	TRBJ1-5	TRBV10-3	AISESEDQPQH
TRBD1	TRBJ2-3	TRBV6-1	ASSHSTGTATWY
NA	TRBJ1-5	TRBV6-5	ASSYSAGGQPQH
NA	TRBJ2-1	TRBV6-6	ASSPGLYNEQF
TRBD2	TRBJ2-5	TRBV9	ASSVRPGLAGEETQY
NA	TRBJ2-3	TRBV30	AWSLRSGLPVDTQY
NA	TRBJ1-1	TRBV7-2	ASSLRGGDTEAF
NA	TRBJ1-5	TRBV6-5	ASSGRDQPQH
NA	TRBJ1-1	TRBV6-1	ASSEMARDTEAF
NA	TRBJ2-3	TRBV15	ATSIISGDTQY
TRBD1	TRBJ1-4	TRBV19	ATMGQGTPKLF
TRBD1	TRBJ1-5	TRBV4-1	ASSQDWDRGNQPQH
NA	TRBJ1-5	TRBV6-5	ASRRGNQPQH